This T cell receptor beta chain was recovered during a study of blood T cell repertoires in COVID-19. Study overall: Recovery among Cohort 3 donors was established by two negative PCRs, clearance, or symptom resolution.

This study enrolled people aged 18 to 89 from about 26 US geographic areas. Clinical history as reported by participants underpinned cohort assignment. This CDR3 has 14 residues. V lost 7 bases, J lost 2 bases, and 13 bases lay in between. Germline values: CDR1 MNHNS, CDR2 SASEGT. TCRdb's copy holds only in-frame clones and misses some; the assay was immunoSEQ multiplex PCR. This table holds roughly 150,000 clones, 65% to 80% found once. This chain joins TRBV6-1 and TRBJ2-3; the D gene is possibly TRBD2 (5 bases). The sequencing input was PBMCs or T cells enriched from blood (not recorded which). This receptor was obtained from a woman in her 70s in a cohort exposed to, infected with or recovered from COVID-19 (not recorded which). CDR3 nucleotides: TGTGCCAGCATTCGACCCGGGGTCACAGATACGCAGTATTTT. It yields the protein CASIRPGVTDTQYF.